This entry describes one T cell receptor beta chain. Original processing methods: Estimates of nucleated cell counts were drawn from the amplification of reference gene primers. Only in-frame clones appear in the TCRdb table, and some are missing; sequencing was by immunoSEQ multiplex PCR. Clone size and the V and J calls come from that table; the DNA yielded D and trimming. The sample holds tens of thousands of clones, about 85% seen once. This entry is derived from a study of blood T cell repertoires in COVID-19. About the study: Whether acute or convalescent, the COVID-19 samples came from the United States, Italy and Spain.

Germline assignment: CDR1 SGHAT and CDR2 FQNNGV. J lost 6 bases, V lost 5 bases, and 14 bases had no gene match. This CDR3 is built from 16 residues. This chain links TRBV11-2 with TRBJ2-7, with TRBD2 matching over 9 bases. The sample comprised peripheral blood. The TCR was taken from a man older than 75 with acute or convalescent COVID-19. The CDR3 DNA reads TGTGCCAGCAGCCCCCGCGGGAGGGGACCAGGGGGCGAGCAGTACTTC. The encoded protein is CASSPRGRGPGGEQYF.